This T cell receptor beta chain was retrieved from a study of response to subunit inactivated influenza vaccine. Only a few counts were recorded for this clonotype. No antigen is known for it. CDR3 length equals 14 residues. Deletions cut 5 bases from V and 4 bases from J, with 15 bases between. Germline loops: CDR1 WNHNN, CDR2 SYGVQD (reference sequence). Whole-study findings and limits: The authors put forward the suggestion that each seasonal influenza vaccination may bring in only a limited number of new T cells.

TCRdb reprocessed the RT-PCR reads with MiXCR, giving one entry per CDR3 protein. The sample records about 240,000 distinct CDR3 sequences, less than 15% being singletons. This material consisted of non-naive T cells sorted from PBMCs, taken approximately 15 days before vaccination. This chain connects TRBV10-1 to TRBJ2-7; tentatively, D is TRBD2 (6 bases). This clonotype originated in a man aged 50-59 years who received an inactivated influenza vaccine. This CDR3 reads CASSPGGLGYEQYF. CDR3 nucleotides: TGCGCCAGCAGTCCTGGGGGACTTGGATACGAGCAGTACTTC.